This TCR beta chain was observed in a study of siplizumab effects on memory and regulatory T cells. Germline V gene data show CDR1 as MNHNS and CDR2 as SASEGT. V was trimmed by 5 bases and J by 5 bases, leaving 8 bases between them. This CDR3 has 12 residues. This table comes from immunoSEQ multiplex PCR, and its TCRdb copy is limited to in-frame clones, with some not included. This sample carries nearly 95,000 clones, approximately 95% of them seen once, and the ten largest clones take 0.3%. Points on this clone: Its cognate antigen is unknown.

Study-level points and caveats: The drug siplizumab significantly decreased the alloreactive sequences that could be traced to unstimulated CD4+ memory cells.

This receptor was obtained from a human donor in good health. The sequencing sample was made of non-Treg CD4+ T cells sorted from blood. The genes are TRBV6-1 and TRBJ2-3; possible D gene TRBD1, 6 bases. The CDR3 DNA follows: TGTGCCAGCAGTTTACAGGGAGATACGCAGTATTTT. This translates into CASSLQGDTQYF.